The present T cell receptor beta chain was sequenced within a study of blood T cell repertoires in COVID-19. Original analysis: From reference gene primer amplification, estimates of nucleated cell counts were derived. Sequencing used immunoSEQ multiplex PCR; TCRdb keeps in-frame clones, though not all of them. V, J and clone size are taken as reported in that table, and D and trimming were inferred from the DNA itself. The sample lists around 110,000 clones, 75% to 90% occurring once. This clone was seen only a few times. The sequenced sample consisted of peripheral blood. The receptor's source is a man aged 35 to 55 with acute or convalescent COVID-19.

The CDR3 coding sequence is TGCGCCAGCAGCCCTCCTGGGAGCCCGCTAAACAATCAGCCCCAGCATTTT. This codes for CASSPPGSPLNNQPQHF. The J gene is TRBJ1-5, the V gene TRBV4-1, with D uncertain. The germline CDR1 and CDR2 sequences are MGHRA and YSYEKL. V lost 4 bases, J lost 3 bases, and 19 bases lay in between. The CDR3 is made up of 17 amino acids.